The source of this T cell receptor (beta chain) is a study of OX40 agonist ivuxolimab in advanced cancers. Overall study: The treatment was a fully human IgG2 OX40 agonist, ivuxolimab. Patients were infused with ivuxolimab every 2 weeks at 0.01 to 10 mg/kg. Study-wide points: Averaged across samples, CD8+ T cells carried more expanded clones than CD4+ did.

The protocol was immunoSEQ multiplex PCR, while the TCRdb copy is restricted to in-frame clones and leaves out a portion. Of around 84,000 clones listed, approximately 80% are singletons. In the case of this clone: Antigen: not known.

The CDR3 is made up of 14 amino acids. The V gene's germline CDR1 is LNHDA and CDR2 SQIVND (reference sequence). Trimming pared 8 bases from V and 6 bases from J, leaving 16 bases between. The source of this sequence is an adult with an advanced solid tumor such as melanoma, head and neck, liver or kidney cancer. Sequences were derived from CD4+ or CD8+ T cells sorted from blood, sampled in a trial of the OX40 agonist ivuxolimab. V usage is TRBV19 and J usage is TRBJ1-4; TRBD1 is a possible D gene (5 bases). CDR3 loop: CASQWRGGHEKLFF. CDR3 bases: TGTGCCAGTCAGTGGCGGGGCGGGCATGAAAAACTGTTTTTT.